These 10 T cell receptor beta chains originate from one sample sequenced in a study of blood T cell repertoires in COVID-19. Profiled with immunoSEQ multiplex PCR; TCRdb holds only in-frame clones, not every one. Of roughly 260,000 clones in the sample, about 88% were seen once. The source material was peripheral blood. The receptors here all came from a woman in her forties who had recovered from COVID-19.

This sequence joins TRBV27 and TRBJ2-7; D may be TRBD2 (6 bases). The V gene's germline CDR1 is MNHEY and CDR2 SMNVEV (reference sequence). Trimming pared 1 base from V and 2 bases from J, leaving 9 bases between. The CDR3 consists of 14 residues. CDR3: CASSLWGLTYEQYF. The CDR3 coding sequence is TGTGCCAGCAGTTTATGGGGACTGACCTACGAGCAGTACTTC.

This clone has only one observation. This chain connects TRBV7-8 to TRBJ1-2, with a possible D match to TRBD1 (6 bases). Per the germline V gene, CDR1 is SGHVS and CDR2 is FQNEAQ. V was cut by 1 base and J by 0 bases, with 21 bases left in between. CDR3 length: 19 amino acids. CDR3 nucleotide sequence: TGTGCCAGCAGCTTAGAGTTCATAGGACAGTGGGACCCTAACTATGGCTACACCTTC. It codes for CASSLEFIGQWDPNYGYTF.

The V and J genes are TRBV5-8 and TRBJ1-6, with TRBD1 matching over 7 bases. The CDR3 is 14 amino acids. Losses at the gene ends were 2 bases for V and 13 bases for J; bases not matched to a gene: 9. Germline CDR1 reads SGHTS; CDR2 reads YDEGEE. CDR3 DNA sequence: TGTGCCAGCAGCTTCGGGGGACAGATCAATCCCCTCCACTTT. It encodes CASSFGGQINPLHF.

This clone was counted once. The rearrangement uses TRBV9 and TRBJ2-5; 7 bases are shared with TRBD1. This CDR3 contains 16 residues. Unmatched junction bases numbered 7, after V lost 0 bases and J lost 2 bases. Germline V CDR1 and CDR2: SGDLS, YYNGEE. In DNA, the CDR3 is TGTGCCAGCAGCGTAGGGACAGGATTAGCGCAAGAGACCCAGTACTTC. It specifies CASSVGTGLAQETQYF. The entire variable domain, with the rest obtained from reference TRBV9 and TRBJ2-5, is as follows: DSGVTQTPKHLITATGQRVTLRCSPRSGDLSVYWYQQSLDQGLQFLIQYYNGEERAKGNILERFSAQQFPDLHSELNLSSLELGDSALYFCASSVGTGLAQETQYFGPGTRLLVL.

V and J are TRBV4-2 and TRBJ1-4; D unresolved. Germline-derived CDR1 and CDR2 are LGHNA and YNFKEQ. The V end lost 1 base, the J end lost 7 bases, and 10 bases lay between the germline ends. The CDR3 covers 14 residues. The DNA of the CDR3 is TGTGCCAGCAGCCAAGCAGGCGATGGTGAAAAACTGTTTTTT. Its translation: CASSQAGDGEKLFF.

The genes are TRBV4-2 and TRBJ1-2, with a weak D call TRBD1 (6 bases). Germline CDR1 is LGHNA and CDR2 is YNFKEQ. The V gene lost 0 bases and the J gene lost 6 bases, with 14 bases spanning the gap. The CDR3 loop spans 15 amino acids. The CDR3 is CASSQDRPGVDGYTF. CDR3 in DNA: TGTGCCAGCAGCCAAGATCGCCCAGGGGTCGATGGCTACACCTTC.

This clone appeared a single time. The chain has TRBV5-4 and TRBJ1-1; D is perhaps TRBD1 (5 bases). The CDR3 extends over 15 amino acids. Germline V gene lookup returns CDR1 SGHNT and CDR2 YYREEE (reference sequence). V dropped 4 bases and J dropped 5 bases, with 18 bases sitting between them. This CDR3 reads CASSRGGRAETEAFF. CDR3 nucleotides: TGTGCCAGCAGCAGGGGCGGCAGGGCGGAGACTGAAGCTTTCTTT.

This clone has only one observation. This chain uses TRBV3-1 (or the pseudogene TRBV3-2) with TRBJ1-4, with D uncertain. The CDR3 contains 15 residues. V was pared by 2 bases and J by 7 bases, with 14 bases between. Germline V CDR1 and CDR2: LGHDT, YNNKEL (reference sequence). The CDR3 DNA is TGTGCCAGCAGCCAAAGGACGGCGGGCGGTGAAAAACTGTTTTTT. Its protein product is CASSQRTAGGEKLFF.

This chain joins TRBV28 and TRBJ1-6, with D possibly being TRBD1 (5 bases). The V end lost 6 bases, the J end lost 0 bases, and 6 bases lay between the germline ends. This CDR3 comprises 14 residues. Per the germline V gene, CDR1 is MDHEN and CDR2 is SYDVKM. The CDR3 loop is CASSDSSYNSPLHF. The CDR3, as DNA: TGTGCCAGCAGCGACAGCTCCTATAATTCACCCCTCCACTTT.

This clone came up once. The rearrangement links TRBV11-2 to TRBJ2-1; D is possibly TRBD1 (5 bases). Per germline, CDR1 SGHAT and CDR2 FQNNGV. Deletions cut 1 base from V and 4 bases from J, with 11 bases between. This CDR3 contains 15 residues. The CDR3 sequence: CASSLGQLPYNEQFF. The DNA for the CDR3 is TGTGCCAGCAGCTTAGGACAGCTCCCTTACAATGAGCAGTTCTTC.